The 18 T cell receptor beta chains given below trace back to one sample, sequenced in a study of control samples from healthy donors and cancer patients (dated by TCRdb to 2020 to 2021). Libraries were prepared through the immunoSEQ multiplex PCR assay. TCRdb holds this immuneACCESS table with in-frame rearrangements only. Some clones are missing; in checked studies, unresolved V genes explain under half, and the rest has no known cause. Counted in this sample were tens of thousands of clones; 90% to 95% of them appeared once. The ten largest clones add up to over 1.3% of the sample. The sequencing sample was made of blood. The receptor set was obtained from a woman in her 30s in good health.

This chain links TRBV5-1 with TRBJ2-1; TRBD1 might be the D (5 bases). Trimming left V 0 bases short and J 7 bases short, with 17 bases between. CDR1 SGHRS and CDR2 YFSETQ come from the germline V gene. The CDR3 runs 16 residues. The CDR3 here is CASSLDRPRVGNEQFF. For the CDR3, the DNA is TGCGCCAGCAGCTTGGATCGGCCCAGGGTGGGGAATGAGCAGTTCTTC.

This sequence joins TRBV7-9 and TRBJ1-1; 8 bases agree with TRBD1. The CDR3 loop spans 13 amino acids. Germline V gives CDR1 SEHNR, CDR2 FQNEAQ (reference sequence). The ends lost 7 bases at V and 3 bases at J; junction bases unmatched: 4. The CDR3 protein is CASTPTGDTEAFF. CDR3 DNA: TGTGCCAGCACCCCGACAGGGGACACTGAAGCTTTCTTT.

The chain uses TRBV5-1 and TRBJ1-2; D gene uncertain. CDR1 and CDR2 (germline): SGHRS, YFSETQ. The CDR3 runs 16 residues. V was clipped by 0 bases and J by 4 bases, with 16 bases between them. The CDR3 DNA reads TGCGCCAGCAGCTTGGCTCCGGGATCGTTGGGCTATGGCTACACCTTC. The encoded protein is CASSLAPGSLGYGYTF.

The CDR3 DNA is TGTGCCAGCAGCTTCGGGGAGCTGTTTTTT. Amino acids: CASSFGELFF. The chain is built from TRBV5-8 and TRBJ2-2; D gene unclear. V was clipped by 2 bases and J by 7 bases, with 0 bases between them. This CDR3 contains 10 residues. Germline V gives CDR1 SGHTS, CDR2 YDEGEE.

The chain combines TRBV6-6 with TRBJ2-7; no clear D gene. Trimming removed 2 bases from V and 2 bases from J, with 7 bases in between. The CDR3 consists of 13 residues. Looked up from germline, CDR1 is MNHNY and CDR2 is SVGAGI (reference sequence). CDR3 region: CASSYDPAYEQYF. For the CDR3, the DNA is TGTGCCAGCAGTTACGACCCGGCCTACGAGCAGTACTTC.

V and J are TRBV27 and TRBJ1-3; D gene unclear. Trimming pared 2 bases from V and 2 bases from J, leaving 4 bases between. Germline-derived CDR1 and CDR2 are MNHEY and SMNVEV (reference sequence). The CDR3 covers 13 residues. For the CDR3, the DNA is TGTGCCAGCAGTTTAACAGCTGGAAACACCATATATTTT. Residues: CASSLTAGNTIYF.

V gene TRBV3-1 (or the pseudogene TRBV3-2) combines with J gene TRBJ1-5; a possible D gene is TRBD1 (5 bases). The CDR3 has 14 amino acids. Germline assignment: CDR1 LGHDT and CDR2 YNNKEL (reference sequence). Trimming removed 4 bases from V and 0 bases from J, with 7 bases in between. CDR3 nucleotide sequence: TGTGCCAGCAGCCGGGGGTTTAGCAATCAGCCCCAGCATTTT. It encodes CASSRGFSNQPQHF.

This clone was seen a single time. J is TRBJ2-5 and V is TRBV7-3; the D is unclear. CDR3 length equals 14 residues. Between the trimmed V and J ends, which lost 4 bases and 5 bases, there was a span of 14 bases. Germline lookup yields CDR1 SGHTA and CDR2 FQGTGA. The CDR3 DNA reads TGTGCCAGCAGCTCAGCAAACCCTGGGGAGACCCAGTACTTC. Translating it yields CASSSANPGETQYF.

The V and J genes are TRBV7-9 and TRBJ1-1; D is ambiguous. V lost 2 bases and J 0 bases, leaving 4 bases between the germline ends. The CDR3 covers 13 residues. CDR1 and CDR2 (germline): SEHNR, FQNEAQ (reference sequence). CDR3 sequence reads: CASSLSLNTEAFF. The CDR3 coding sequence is TGTGCCAGCAGCTTATCTCTGAACACTGAAGCTTTCTTT.

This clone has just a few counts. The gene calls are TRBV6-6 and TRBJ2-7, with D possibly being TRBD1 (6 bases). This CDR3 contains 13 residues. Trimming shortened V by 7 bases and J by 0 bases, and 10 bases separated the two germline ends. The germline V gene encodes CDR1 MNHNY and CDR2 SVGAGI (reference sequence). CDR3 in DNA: TGTGCCAGCACCCGACAGGACTCCTACGAGCAGTACTTC. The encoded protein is CASTRQDSYEQYF.

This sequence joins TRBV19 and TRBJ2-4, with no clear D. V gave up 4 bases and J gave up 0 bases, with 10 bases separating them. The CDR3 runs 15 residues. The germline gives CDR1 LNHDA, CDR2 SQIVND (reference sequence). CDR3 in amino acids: CASSNGAIAKNIQYF. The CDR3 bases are TGTGCCAGTAGTAATGGCGCAATAGCCAAAAACATTCAGTACTTC.

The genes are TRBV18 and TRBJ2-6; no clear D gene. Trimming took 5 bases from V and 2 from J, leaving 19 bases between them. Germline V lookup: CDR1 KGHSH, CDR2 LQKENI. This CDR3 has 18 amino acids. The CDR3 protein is CASSIKGQFGAGANVLTF. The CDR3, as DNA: TGTGCCAGCTCAATCAAAGGGCAGTTTGGTGCTGGGGCCAACGTCCTGACTTTC.

The CDR3 nucleotides are TGCAGTGCCAACGGACAGTTCGGCTACACCTTC. It is translated as CSANGQFGYTF. This chain links TRBV20-1 with TRBJ1-2, with D maybe TRBD1 (6 bases). Looked up from germline, CDR1 is DFQATT and CDR2 is SNEGSKA (reference sequence). V lost 6 bases and J 8 bases, leaving 13 bases between the germline ends. The CDR3 covers 11 residues.

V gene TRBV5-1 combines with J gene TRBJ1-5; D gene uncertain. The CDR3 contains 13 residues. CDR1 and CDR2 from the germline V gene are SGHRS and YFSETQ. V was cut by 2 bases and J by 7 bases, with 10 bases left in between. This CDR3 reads CASSLRVVQPQHF. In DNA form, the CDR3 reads TGCGCCAGCAGCTTAAGGGTTGTCCAGCCCCAGCATTTT.

The CDR3 region has the DNA TGTGCCAGCAGCCAAGGCACAGGGCTGGGGGGTCAGCCCCAGCATTTT. This codes for CASSQGTGLGGQPQHF. The rearrangement links TRBV3-1 (or the pseudogene TRBV3-2) to TRBJ1-5, with a weak D call TRBD1 (6 bases). The CDR3 is 16 amino acids. Germline CDR1 LGHDT, CDR2 YNNKEL (reference sequence). V shed 1 base and J shed 6 bases, with 16 bases lying between them.

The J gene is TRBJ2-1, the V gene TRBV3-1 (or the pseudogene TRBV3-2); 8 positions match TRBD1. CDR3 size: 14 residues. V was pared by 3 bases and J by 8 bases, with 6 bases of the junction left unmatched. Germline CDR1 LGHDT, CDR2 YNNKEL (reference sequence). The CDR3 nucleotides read TGTGCCAGCAGCCAGTGGACAGGGCAGCATGAGCAGTTCTTC. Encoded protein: CASSQWTGQHEQFF.

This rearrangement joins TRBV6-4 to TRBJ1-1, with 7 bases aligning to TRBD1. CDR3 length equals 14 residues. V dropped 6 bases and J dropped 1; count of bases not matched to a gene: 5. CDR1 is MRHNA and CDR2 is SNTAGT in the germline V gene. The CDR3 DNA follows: TGTGCCAGCAGCCGCACAGGGGCGAACACTGAAGCTTTCTTT. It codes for CASSRTGANTEAFF.

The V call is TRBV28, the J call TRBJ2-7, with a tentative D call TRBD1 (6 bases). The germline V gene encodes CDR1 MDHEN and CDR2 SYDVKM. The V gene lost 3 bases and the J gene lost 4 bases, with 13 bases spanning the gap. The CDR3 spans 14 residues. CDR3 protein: CASSLGQKRYEQYF. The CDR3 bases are TGTGCCAGCAGTTTGGGACAAAAGAGGTACGAGCAGTACTTC.